Listed below are T cell receptor beta chains from one sample, sequenced in a study of T cell responses to AZD1222 COVID-19 vaccine. Clones were read by immunoSEQ multiplex PCR, and TCRdb kept only the in-frame ones, dropping some. Of roughly 70,000 clones listed, more than 85% are singletons. The input for sequencing was peripheral blood, taken on day 0 of AZD1222 vaccination. The receptors derive from an adult in good health. CDR3s include the opening cysteine and the closing phenylalanine or tryptophan. The D gene is left open where the match is weak. Not every row has a clone size; where given, it reads once, few, many or a size class.

>-|TRBJ2-1|-|TRBV6-1
TGTGCCAGCAGTGATGTGTGGGGGAGCAATGAGCAGTTCTTC
CASSDVWGSNEQFF
>-|TRBJ1-1|-|TRBV19
TGTGCCAGTAGGACCGGGACCCGAAGACACACTGAAGCTTTCTTT
CASRTGTRRHTEAFF
>-|TRBJ2-3|-|TRBV28
TGTGCCAGCAGTCACGGAGATACGCAGTATTTT
CASSHGDTQYF
>-|TRBJ2-2|-|TRBV10-1
TGCGCCAGCAGTGAGTCGAGGTTCCTACGGGCCGGGGAGCTGTTTTTT
CASSESRFLRAGELFF
>-|TRBJ2-1|TRBD2|TRBV7-3
TGTGCCAGCAGCAAGACTAGCGGTCCCTACAATGAGCAGTTCTTC
CASSKTSGPYNEQFF
>-|TRBJ1-1|-|TRBV7-9
TGTGCCAGCAGCACGTCCGGGTCCATGAACACTGAAGCTTTCTTT
CASSTSGSMNTEAFF
>-|TRBJ2-3|-|TRBV9
TGTGCCAGCAGCGTAGTACCGAGTACAGATACGCAGTATTTT
CASSVVPSTDTQYF
>-|TRBJ1-5|-|TRBV27
TGTGCCAGCAGTACAGGGCTCAATCAGCCCCAGCATTTT
CASSTGLNQPQHF
>-|TRBJ1-5|-|TRBV19
TGTGCCAGTAGTCTGGGCGTGACAGTCTATAGCAATCAGCCCCAGCATTTT
CASSLGVTVYSNQPQHF
>-|TRBJ1-2|TRBD1|TRBV7-2
TGTGCCAGCAGCCCCCGCCCAGGACAGGGAGGAGGCTATGGCTACACCTTC
CASSPRPGQGGGYGYTF
>-|TRBJ2-1|-|TRBV4-2
TGTGCCAGCAGCCTCCAGGTCAGGGGCTCCTACAATGAGCAGTTCTTC
CASSLQVRGSYNEQFF
>-|TRBJ2-1|TRBD2|TRBV7-3
TGTGCCAGCAGCTTGGGACTACACAATGAGCAGTTCTTC
CASSLGLHNEQFF
>-|TRBJ2-7|-|TRBV2
TGTGCCCAAGCAGAGGGAGGAGGGACCTACGAGCAGTACTTC
CAQAEGGGTYEQYF
>-|TRBJ2-1|TRBD2|TRBV30
TGTGCCTGGAGTGTGGGACTAGCGGGAGAGAGGGCCTACAATGAGCAGTTCTTC
CAWSVGLAGERAYNEQFF
>-|TRBJ1-1|-|TRBV4-3
TGCGCCAGCAGCCATCAAGTGCCGATACAAGAGGATACTGAAGCTTTCTTT
CASSHQVPIQEDTEAFF
>-|TRBJ2-7|TRBD1|TRBV27
TGTGCCAGCAGTTTATCTGGGACAGGTCCCTACGAGCAGTACTTC
CASSLSGTGPYEQYF
>-|TRBJ1-3|-|TRBV7-3
TGTGCCAGCAGCTCCTACTCGGGAAACACCATATATTTT
CASSSYSGNTIYF
>-|TRBJ1-1|TRBD1|TRBV2
TGTGCCAGCATTGGGACAGGGGCCTCTTCGGCTTTCTTT
CASIGTGASSAFF
>-|TRBJ2-3|-|TRBV3-1/TRBV3-2
TGTGCCAGCAGCCAAGATACGAGCGGCACAGATACGCAGTATTTT
CASSQDTSGTDTQYF
>once|TRBJ1-2|-|TRBV6-5
TGTGCCAGCAGTTCCCCACGGGCCTTAAGTGGTGGCTACACCTTC
CASSSPRALSGGYTF
>-|TRBJ1-2|-|TRBV11-2
TGTGCCAGCAGCTACGGAGGAGGCCGGACTTCATATGGCTACACCTTC
CASSYGGGRTSYGYTF
>-|TRBJ1-5|TRBD1|TRBV2
TGTGCCAGCGGATGGACAGGGAAGAGCAATCAGCCCCAGCATTTT
CASGWTGKSNQPQHF
>-|TRBJ2-3|-|TRBV5-5
TGTGCCAGCAGCGCGTATCGCGGGGTCTACACAGATACGCAGTATTTT
CASSAYRGVYTDTQYF
>once|TRBJ1-4|TRBD1|TRBV25-1
TGTGCCAGCAGAGACAGGGATCGGGGCGAAAAACTGTTTTTT
CASRDRDRGEKLFF
>-|TRBJ1-4|-|TRBV3-1/TRBV3-2
TGTGCCAGCAGCCAAGTTGAGAGCCTTCGTAATGAAAAACTGTTTTTT
CASSQVESLRNEKLFF
>-|TRBJ1-2|TRBD1|TRBV27
TGTGCCAGCAGTCCACAGGACAGGGGGACTAACTATGGCTACACCTTC
CASSPQDRGTNYGYTF
>-|TRBJ2-5|-|TRBV5-4
TGTGCCAGCAGCTTGGACTTCCAAGAGACCCAGTACTTC
CASSLDFQETQYF
>-|TRBJ2-1|TRBD2|TRBV11-2
TGTGCCAGCAGCCGTCAGACGGGACTAGCCAATGAGCAGTTCTTC
CASSRQTGLANEQFF
>-|TRBJ1-1|-|TRBV6-1
TGTGCCAGCAGTGAACAGATAGTGAACACTGAAGCTTTCTTT
CASSEQIVNTEAFF
>few|TRBJ1-2|-|TRBV2
TGTGCCAGCAGTGAAGTGTCAGGGCACTATGGCTACACCTTC
CASSEVSGHYGYTF
>-|TRBJ2-7|-|TRBV21-1
TGTGCCAGATCGGTCGTCTCCTACGAGCAGTACTTC
CARSVVSYEQYF
>-|TRBJ2-3|-|TRBV6-5
TGTGCCAGCAGTTACGGGGGGAGCACAGATACGCAGTATTTT
CASSYGGSTDTQYF
>once|TRBJ1-3|-|TRBV15
TGTGCCACCAGCAGAGAGGACGCTGGAAACACCATATATTTT
CATSREDAGNTIYF
>-|TRBJ1-2|TRBD1|TRBV9
TGTGCCAGCAGCCCGACCCGACAGGGCTATGGCTACACCTTC
CASSPTRQGYGYTF
>-|TRBJ1-6|-|TRBV6-2/TRBV6-3
TGTGCCAGCAGTTTGCGGGGGGAGACCTATAATTCACCCCTCCACTTT
CASSLRGETYNSPLHF
>-|TRBJ1-1|TRBD1|TRBV27
TGTGCCAGCAGGGGAGGAGGGGGCAACACTGAAGCTTTCTTT
CASRGGGGNTEAFF
>-|TRBJ2-3|-|TRBV5-4
TGTGCCAGCAGAGGGGACCTTAACACAGATACGCAGTATTTT
CASRGDLNTDTQYF
>-|TRBJ1-6|TRBD1|TRBV4-3
TGCGCCAGCAGCCAAGATCTACAGGGGACTTCACCCCTCCACTTT
CASSQDLQGTSPLHF
>-|TRBJ1-2|-|TRBV5-1
TGCGCCAGCAGCTTAGATGGGGATGGCTACACCTTC
CASSLDGDGYTF
>-|TRBJ2-1|-|TRBV21-1
TGTGCCAGCAGCAAAGTACTTGACAGGGGGCGGCCGAGCTCCTACAATGAGCAGTTCTTC
CASSKVLDRGRPSSYNEQFF
>-|TRBJ1-3|TRBD1|TRBV18
TGTGCCAGCTCAGTACGGGACAGCCTTATTACCTCTGGAAACACCATATATTTT
CASSVRDSLITSGNTIYF
>-|TRBJ1-1|-|TRBV11-3
TGTGCCAGCAGCTTAGCGGGGGAAGCTTTCTTT
CASSLAGEAFF
>-|TRBJ2-2|-|TRBV24-1
TGTGCCACCAGTGTTCCTAGCAACACCGGGGAGCTGTTTTTT
CATSVPSNTGELFF
>-|TRBJ1-2|-|TRBV4-1
TGCGCCAGCAGCCAAGAAGGTAAACCGCACTATGGCTACACCTTC
CASSQEGKPHYGYTF